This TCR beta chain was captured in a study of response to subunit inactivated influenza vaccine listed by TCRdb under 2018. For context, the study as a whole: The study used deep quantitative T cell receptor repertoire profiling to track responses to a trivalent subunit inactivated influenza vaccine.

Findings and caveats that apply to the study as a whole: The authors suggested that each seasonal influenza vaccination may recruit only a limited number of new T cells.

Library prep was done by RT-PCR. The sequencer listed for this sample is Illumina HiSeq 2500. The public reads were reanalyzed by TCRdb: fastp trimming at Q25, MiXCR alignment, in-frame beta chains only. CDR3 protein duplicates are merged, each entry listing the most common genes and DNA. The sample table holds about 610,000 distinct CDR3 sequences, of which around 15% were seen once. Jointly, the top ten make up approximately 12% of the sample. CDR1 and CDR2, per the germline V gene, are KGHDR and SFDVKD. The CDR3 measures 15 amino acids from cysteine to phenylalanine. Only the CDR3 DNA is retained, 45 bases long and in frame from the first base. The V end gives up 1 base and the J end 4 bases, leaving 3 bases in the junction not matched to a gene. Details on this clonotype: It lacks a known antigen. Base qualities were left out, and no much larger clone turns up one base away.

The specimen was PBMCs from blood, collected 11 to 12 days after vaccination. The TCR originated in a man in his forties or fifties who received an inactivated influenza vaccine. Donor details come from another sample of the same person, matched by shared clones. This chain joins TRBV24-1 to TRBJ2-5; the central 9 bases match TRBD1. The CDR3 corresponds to CATSDFGTGRETQYF. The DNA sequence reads TGTGCCACCAGTGATTTCGGGACAGGGAGAGAGACCCAGTACTTC.